The rows below give T cell receptor beta chains drawn from one sample of a study of regulatory T cells in long-lasting Graves disease. TCRdb re-analysed the multiplex PCR reads in MiXCR, keeping a single row per CDR3 protein. This sample has hundreds of thousands of distinct CDR3 sequences; around 30% occur once, and the top ten carry 42%. The sequenced sample was peripheral blood mononuclear cells (PBMCs), obtained when the disease was refractory, from a patient treated with antithyroid drugs. All receptors come from a female donor with Graves disease. CDR3s include the opening cysteine and the closing phenylalanine or tryptophan. A D gene is named only where the DNA matches it firmly. Only part of the rows carry a size: once, few, many, or a class if the clone is expanded.

clone size: few
V gene: TRBV20-1
J gene: TRBJ1-1
D gene: -
CDR3 protein: CSASDSTTVNTEAFF
CDR3 DNA: TGCAGTGCTAGCGACAGTACGACCGTGAACACTGAAGCTTTCTTT

clone size: many
V gene: TRBV28
J gene: TRBJ1-2
D gene: TRBD1
CDR3 protein: CASSYGGQNYGYTF
CDR3 DNA: TGTGCCAGCAGTTACGGGGGACAGAACTATGGCTACACCTTC

clone size: -
V gene: TRBV7-9
J gene: TRBJ2-6
D gene: TRBD1
CDR3 protein: CASSLGGTGASGANVLTF
CDR3 DNA: TGTGCCAGCAGCTTAGGCGGGACAGGGGCGTCTGGGGCCAACGTCCTGACTTTC

clone size: few
V gene: TRBV5-1
J gene: TRBJ1-5
D gene: -
CDR3 protein: CASSYDGGNQPQHF
CDR3 DNA: TGCGCCAGCAGCTATGACGGGGGCAATCAGCCCCAGCATTTT

clone size: once
V gene: TRBV6-1
J gene: TRBJ2-6
D gene: TRBD2
CDR3 protein: CATSSGGANVLTF
CDR3 DNA: TGTGCCACGTCTAGCGGGGGGGCCAACGTCCTGACTTTC

clone size: many
V gene: TRBV20-1
J gene: TRBJ1-1
D gene: TRBD1
CDR3 protein: CSAQDRASYTEAFF
CDR3 DNA: TGCAGTGCCCAGGACAGGGCGAGCTACACTGAAGCTTTCTTT

clone size: few
V gene: TRBV20-1
J gene: TRBJ1-5
D gene: -
CDR3 protein: CSARFRGFNQPQHF
CDR3 DNA: TGCAGTGCTAGGTTCAGGGGTTTTAATCAGCCCCAGCATTTT

clone size: -
V gene: TRBV6-1
J gene: TRBJ2-7
D gene: -
CDR3 protein: CASSQLGDSYEQYF
CDR3 DNA: TGTGCCAGCAGTCAGCTCGGGGACTCCTACGAGCAGTACTTC

clone size: once
V gene: TRBV11-2
J gene: TRBJ2-5
D gene: -
CDR3 protein: CASSFSQRSWETQYF
CDR3 DNA: TGTGCCAGCAGCTTTTCCCAGCGCTCTTGGGAGACCCAGTACTTC

clone size: -
V gene: TRBV20-1
J gene: TRBJ2-5
D gene: TRBD1
CDR3 protein: CSARDEDRDQETQYF
CDR3 DNA: TGCAGTGCTAGAGATGAGGACAGGGACCAAGAGACCCAGTACTTC

clone size: -
V gene: TRBV3-1
J gene: TRBJ1-4
D gene: TRBD1
CDR3 protein: CASSIRQGSEKLFF
CDR3 DNA: TGTGCCAGCAGCATACGACAGGGGAGTGAAAAACTGTTTTTT

clone size: -
V gene: TRBV28
J gene: TRBJ1-4
D gene: TRBD1
CDR3 protein: CASSRQGSANEKLFF
CDR3 DNA: TGTGCCAGCAGTAGACAGGGGTCGGCTAATGAAAAACTGTTTTTT

clone size: -
V gene: TRBV28
J gene: TRBJ2-2
D gene: TRBD1
CDR3 protein: CASSLGQGGFATGELFF
CDR3 DNA: TGTGCCAGCAGTCTCGGACAGGGCGGGTTTGCCACCGGGGAGCTGTTTTTT

clone size: -
V gene: TRBV12-3/TRBV12-4
J gene: TRBJ1-6
D gene: TRBD1
CDR3 protein: CASSPDLGQGTSPLHF
CDR3 DNA: TGTGCCAGCAGCCCAGACCTCGGACAGGGGACTTCACCCCTCCACTTT

clone size: few
V gene: TRBV6-1
J gene: TRBJ2-7
D gene: TRBD1
CDR3 protein: CASIRAGTDPSYEQYF
CDR3 DNA: TGTGCCAGCATCAGAGCCGGGACAGATCCTTCCTACGAGCAGTACTTC

clone size: -
V gene: TRBV6-5
J gene: TRBJ2-7
D gene: -
CDR3 protein: CASSYSSGQSNEQYF
CDR3 DNA: TGTGCCAGCAGTTACTCGTCTGGACAATCTAACGAGCAGTACTTC

clone size: -
V gene: TRBV6-1
J gene: TRBJ1-3
D gene: -
CDR3 protein: CASILGGVGNTIYF
CDR3 DNA: TGTGCCAGCATTCTGGGGGGCGTTGGAAACACCATATATTTT

clone size: few
V gene: TRBV19
J gene: TRBJ2-2
D gene: TRBD2
CDR3 protein: CASSIGTSQIINTGELFF
CDR3 DNA: TGTGCCAGTAGTATTGGGACTAGCCAGATTATAAACACCGGGGAGCTGTTTTTT

clone size: -
V gene: TRBV28
J gene: TRBJ1-1
D gene: -
CDR3 protein: CASSNSGLLNTEAFF
CDR3 DNA: TGTGCCAGCAGTAATAGCGGACTGCTGAACACTGAAGCTTTCTTT

clone size: few
V gene: TRBV6-2/TRBV6-3
J gene: TRBJ1-1
D gene: TRBD1
CDR3 protein: CASSYSGQQAFF
CDR3 DNA: TGTGCCAGCAGTTACTCGGGACAGCAAGCTTTCTTT

clone size: -
V gene: TRBV7-3
J gene: TRBJ1-1
D gene: TRBD1
CDR3 protein: CASSQAAGGRTEAFF
CDR3 DNA: TGCGCCAGCAGCCAAGCGGCAGGGGGAAGGACTGAAGCTTTCTTT

clone size: many
V gene: TRBV28
J gene: TRBJ2-5
D gene: TRBD2
CDR3 protein: CASSTRLAGVLETQYF
CDR3 DNA: TGTGCCAGCAGTACCAGACTAGCGGGAGTTTTAGAGACCCAGTACTTC

clone size: -
V gene: TRBV11-3
J gene: TRBJ1-5
D gene: -
CDR3 protein: CASSSTKNPTRDSNQPQHF
CDR3 DNA: TGTGCCAGCAGCTCCACCAAAAACCCGACCAGGGATAGCAATCAGCCCCAGCATTTT

clone size: -
V gene: TRBV6-1
J gene: TRBJ2-5
D gene: TRBD2
CDR3 protein: CASRSGLAGGLETQYF
CDR3 DNA: TGTGCCAGCAGGAGTGGACTAGCGGGAGGACTAGAGACCCAGTACTTC

clone size: -
V gene: TRBV10-2
J gene: TRBJ1-5
D gene: -
CDR3 protein: CASSEARGDANQPQHF
CDR3 DNA: TGCGCCAGCAGTGAAGCAAGGGGCGATGCAAATCAGCCCCAGCATTTT

clone size: many
V gene: TRBV11-3
J gene: TRBJ2-2
D gene: TRBD2
CDR3 protein: CASSRGVIAGGNTGELFF
CDR3 DNA: TGTGCCAGCAGCCGTGGGGTGATAGCGGGAGGAAACACCGGGGAGCTGTTTTTT

clone size: -
V gene: TRBV5-1
J gene: TRBJ2-3
D gene: -
CDR3 protein: CASSLTASRGTDTQYF
CDR3 DNA: TGCGCCAGCAGCTTAACGGCTAGCAGAGGCACAGATACGCAGTATTTT

clone size: few
V gene: TRBV27
J gene: TRBJ1-2
D gene: -
CDR3 protein: CASSFIGGRDYGYTF
CDR3 DNA: TGTGCCAGCAGTTTCATCGGGGGGCGCGACTATGGCTACACCTTC

clone size: once
V gene: TRBV2
J gene: TRBJ2-1
D gene: TRBD2
CDR3 protein: CASSPTPREAYNEQFF
CDR3 DNA: TGTGCCAGCAGCCCTACCCCGCGGGAGGCCTACAATGAGCAGTTCTTC

clone size: -
V gene: TRBV19
J gene: TRBJ1-1
D gene: -
CDR3 protein: CASSWNSGVNTEAFF
CDR3 DNA: TGTGCCAGTAGTTGGAACTCGGGGGTGAACACTGAAGCTTTCTTT

clone size: few
V gene: TRBV27
J gene: TRBJ2-7
D gene: TRBD2
CDR3 protein: CASSFDSGTPYEQYF
CDR3 DNA: TGTGCCAGCAGTTTCGATAGCGGGACTCCCTACGAGCAGTACTTC

clone size: -
V gene: TRBV3-1
J gene: TRBJ2-7
D gene: TRBD1
CDR3 protein: CASSPYRGSYEQYF
CDR3 DNA: TGTGCCAGCAGCCCTTACAGGGGCTCCTACGAGCAGTACTTC

clone size: -
V gene: TRBV5-5
J gene: TRBJ1-2
D gene: TRBD1
CDR3 protein: CASSLRWTGGDYGYTF
CDR3 DNA: TGTGCCAGCAGCCTGCGCTGGACAGGGGGAGACTATGGCTACACCTTC

clone size: many
V gene: TRBV2
J gene: TRBJ2-6
D gene: TRBD1
CDR3 protein: CASSQDRAGANVLTF
CDR3 DNA: TGTGCCAGCAGTCAGGACAGGGCTGGGGCCAACGTCCTGACTTTC

clone size: -
V gene: TRBV30
J gene: TRBJ2-7
D gene: TRBD1
CDR3 protein: CAWGDSLYEQYF
CDR3 DNA: TGTGCCTGGGGGGACAGTCTATACGAGCAGTACTTC

clone size: few
V gene: TRBV2
J gene: TRBJ1-1
D gene: -
CDR3 protein: CASSVDTVEAFF
CDR3 DNA: TGTGCCAGCAGTGTGGACACCGTGGAAGCTTTCTTT

clone size: -
V gene: TRBV20-1
J gene: TRBJ1-1
D gene: -
CDR3 protein: CSVVGLVAEAFF
CDR3 DNA: TGCAGTGTAGTAGGCTTGGTCGCTGAAGCTTTCTTT

clone size: -
V gene: TRBV7-9
J gene: TRBJ1-1
D gene: TRBD1
CDR3 protein: CASIVTGGNTEAFF
CDR3 DNA: TGTGCCAGCATCGTGACAGGGGGCAACACTGAAGCTTTCTTT

clone size: few
V gene: TRBV25-1
J gene: TRBJ1-4
D gene: -
CDR3 protein: CASSEFGSNEKLFF
CDR3 DNA: TGTGCCAGCAGTGAATTCGGGAGTAATGAAAAACTGTTTTTT

clone size: -
V gene: TRBV6-9
J gene: TRBJ2-4
D gene: -
CDR3 protein: CASSYGSGWDIQYF
CDR3 DNA: TGTGCCAGCAGTTACGGGAGCGGTTGGGACATTCAGTACTTC

clone size: -
V gene: TRBV28
J gene: TRBJ1-5
D gene: -
CDR3 protein: CASSYSGRGYNQPQHF
CDR3 DNA: TGTGCCAGCAGTTACTCGGGAAGAGGTTACAATCAGCCCCAGCATTTT

clone size: -
V gene: TRBV27
J gene: TRBJ2-3
D gene: -
CDR3 protein: CASRHRSFPTDTQYF
CDR3 DNA: TGTGCCAGCAGACACCGGAGTTTTCCCACAGATACGCAGTATTTT

clone size: -
V gene: TRBV7-6
J gene: TRBJ2-5
D gene: TRBD2
CDR3 protein: CASSLESGGTSRVETQYF
CDR3 DNA: TGTGCCAGCAGCTTAGAATCCGGCGGGACTAGTCGCGTAGAGACCCAGTACTTC

clone size: -
V gene: TRBV5-6
J gene: TRBJ2-7
D gene: -
CDR3 protein: CASSEGRASRDEQYF
CDR3 DNA: TGTGCCAGCAGCGAGGGACGCGCTAGCAGAGACGAGCAGTACTTC

clone size: -
V gene: TRBV7-2
J gene: TRBJ1-1
D gene: TRBD1
CDR3 protein: CASSSDRENTEAFF
CDR3 DNA: TGTGCCAGCAGCTCGGACAGGGAGAACACTGAAGCTTTCTTT

clone size: -
V gene: TRBV29-1
J gene: TRBJ1-1
D gene: -
CDR3 protein: CSGGGSVGTEAFF
CDR3 DNA: TGCAGCGGGGGTGGCTCGGTGGGCACTGAAGCTTTCTTT